This T cell receptor (beta chain) was recovered during a study of T-cell reconstitution after alpha-beta-depleted transplantation in children. Using unique molecular identifiers, the investigators prepared the TCRbeta library. TCRdb re-called the PCR reads with MiXCR, one entry per CDR3 protein. The sample has fewer than 550,000 distinct CDR3 sequences; about an eighth are singletons. Sequences were derived from PBMCs, mostly from graft donor cells, sampled 180 days after TCRalphabeta/CD19-depleted stem cell transplant. The TCR sequence derives from a female patient aged 2-9 years who had a stem cell transplant for aplastic anemia, so the T cells may come from the graft donor.

In DNA, the CDR3 is TGTGCCAGCAGCAAAAGGGAAGTAGTGACCGGGACAGTCCATTCTCTAGCCAAAAACATTCAGTACTTC. Encoded protein: CASSKREVVTGTVHSLAKNIQYF. The J gene is TRBJ2-4, the V gene TRBV21-1; the D segment call TRBD1 is taken from the table without a DNA check. TRBV21-1 is a listed pseudogene. This CDR3 spans 23 amino acids.